This record covers a single T cell receptor (beta chain). Sequencing used immunoSEQ multiplex PCR; TCRdb keeps in-frame clones, though not all of them. This table holds over 200,000 clones, about 90% found once. The record originates from a study of cytomegalovirus exposure and HLA in healthy donors. Germline V gene lookup returns CDR1 SGHAT and CDR2 FQNNGV. This CDR3 is built from 11 residues. Deletions cut 5 bases from V and 4 bases from J, with 2 bases between. The TCR sequence derives from a woman aged 25-40 years in good health and CMV-seronegative. Sequencing was performed on PBMCs. The chain uses TRBV11-2 and TRBJ2-2; no definite D call. CDR3 DNA sequence: TGTGCCAGCAGCGCCACCGGGGAGCTGTTTTTT. This encodes CASSATGELFF.